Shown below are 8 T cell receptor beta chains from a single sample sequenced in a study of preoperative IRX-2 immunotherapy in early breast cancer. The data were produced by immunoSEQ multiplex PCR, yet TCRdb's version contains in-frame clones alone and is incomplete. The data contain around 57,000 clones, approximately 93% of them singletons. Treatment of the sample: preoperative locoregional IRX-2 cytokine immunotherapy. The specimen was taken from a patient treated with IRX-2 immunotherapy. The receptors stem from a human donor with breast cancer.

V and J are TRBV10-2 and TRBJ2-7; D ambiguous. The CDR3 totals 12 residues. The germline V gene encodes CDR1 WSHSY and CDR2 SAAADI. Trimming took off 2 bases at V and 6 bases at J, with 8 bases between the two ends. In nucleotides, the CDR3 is TGCGCCAGCAGTGAGGACTGGAGCGAGCAGTACTTC. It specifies CASSEDWSEQYF.

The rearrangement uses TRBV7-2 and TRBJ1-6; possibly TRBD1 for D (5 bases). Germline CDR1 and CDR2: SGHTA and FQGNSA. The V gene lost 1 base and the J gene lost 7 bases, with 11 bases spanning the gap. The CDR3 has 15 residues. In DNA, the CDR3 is TGTGCCAGCAGCTTAGATCCAGGGTGGAATTCACCCCTCCACTTT. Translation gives CASSLDPGWNSPLHF.

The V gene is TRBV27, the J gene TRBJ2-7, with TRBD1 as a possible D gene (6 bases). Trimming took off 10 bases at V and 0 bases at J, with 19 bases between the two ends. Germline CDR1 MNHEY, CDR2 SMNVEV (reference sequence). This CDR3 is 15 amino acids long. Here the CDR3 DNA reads TGTGCCACCAGCCGAGGGGGAGCCAACTCCTACGAGCAGTACTTC. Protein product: CATSRGGANSYEQYF.

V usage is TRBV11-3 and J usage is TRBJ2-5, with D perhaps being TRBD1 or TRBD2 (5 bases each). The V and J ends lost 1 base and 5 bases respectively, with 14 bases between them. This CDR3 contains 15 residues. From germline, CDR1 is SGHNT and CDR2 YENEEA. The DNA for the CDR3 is TGTGCCAGCAGCTTAGGGGGGATTCCTTGGGAGACCCAGTACTTC. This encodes CASSLGGIPWETQYF.

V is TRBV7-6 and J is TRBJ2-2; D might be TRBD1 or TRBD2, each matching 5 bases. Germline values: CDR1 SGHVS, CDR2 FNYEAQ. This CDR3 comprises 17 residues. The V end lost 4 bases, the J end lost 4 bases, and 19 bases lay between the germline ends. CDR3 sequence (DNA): TGTGCCAGCAGCTCCCACCCGGGCTTCGGGGCCACCGGGGAGCTGTTTTTT. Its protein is CASSSHPGFGATGELFF. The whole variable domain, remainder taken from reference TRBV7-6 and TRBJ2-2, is GAGVSQSPRYKVTKRGQDVALRCDPISGHVSLYWYRQALGQGPEFLTYFNYEAQQDKSGLPNDRFSAERPEGSISTLTIQRTEQRDSAMYRCASSSHPGFGATGELFFGEGSRLTVL.

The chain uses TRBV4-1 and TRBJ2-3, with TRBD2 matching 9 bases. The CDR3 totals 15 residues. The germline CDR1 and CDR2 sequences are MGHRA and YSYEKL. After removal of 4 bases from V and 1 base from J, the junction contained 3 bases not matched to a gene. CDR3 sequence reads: CASSPLAGRTDTQYF. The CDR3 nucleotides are TGCGCCAGCAGCCCGCTAGCGGGGCGCACAGATACGCAGTATTTT.

The CDR3 coding sequence is TGTGCCAGCTCACCGTCGGGACTCACGAACGAGCAGTACTTC. It yields the protein CASSPSGLTNEQYF. The chain links TRBV18 to TRBJ2-7; weak D call: TRBD2 (6 bases). Germline V gives CDR1 KGHSH, CDR2 LQKENI. V shed 3 bases and J shed 5 bases, with 14 bases lying between them. CDR3 length: 14 amino acids. The full variable domain, its missing parts supplied by reference TRBV18 and TRBJ2-7, is NAGVMQNPRHLVRRRGQEARLRCSPMKGHSHVYWYRQLPEEGLKFMVYLQKENIIDESGMPKERFSAEFPKEGPSILRIQQVVRGDSAAYFCASSPSGLTNEQYFGPGTRLTVT.

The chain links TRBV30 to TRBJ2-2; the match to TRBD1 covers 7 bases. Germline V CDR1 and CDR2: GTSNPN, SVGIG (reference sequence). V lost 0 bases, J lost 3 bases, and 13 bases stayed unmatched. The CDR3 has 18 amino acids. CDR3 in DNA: TGTGCCTGGAGTGTCCCAACTCCGGGACAGATATACACCGGGGAGCTGTTTTTT. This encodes CAWSVPTPGQIYTGELFF.